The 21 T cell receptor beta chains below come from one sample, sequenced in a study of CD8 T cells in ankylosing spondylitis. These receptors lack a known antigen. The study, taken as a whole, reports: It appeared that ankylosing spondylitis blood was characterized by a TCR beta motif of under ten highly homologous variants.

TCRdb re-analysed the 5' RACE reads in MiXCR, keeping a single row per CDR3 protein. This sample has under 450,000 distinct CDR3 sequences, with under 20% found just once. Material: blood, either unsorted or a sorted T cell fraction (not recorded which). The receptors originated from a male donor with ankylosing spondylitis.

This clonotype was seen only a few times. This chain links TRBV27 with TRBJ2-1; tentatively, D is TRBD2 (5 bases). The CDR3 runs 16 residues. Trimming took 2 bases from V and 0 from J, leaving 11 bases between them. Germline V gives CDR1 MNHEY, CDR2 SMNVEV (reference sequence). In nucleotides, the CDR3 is TGTGCCAGCAGTTTAAGGCGGGTAAGCTCCTACAATGAGCAGTTCTTC. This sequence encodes CASSLRRVSSYNEQFF.

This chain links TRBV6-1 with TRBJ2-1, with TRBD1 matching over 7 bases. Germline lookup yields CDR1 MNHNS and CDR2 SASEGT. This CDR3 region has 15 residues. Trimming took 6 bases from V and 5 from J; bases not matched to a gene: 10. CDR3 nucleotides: TGTGCCAGCAGCCCCAACAGGGGTGGGAACAATGAGCAGTTCTTC. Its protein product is CASSPNRGGNNEQFF.

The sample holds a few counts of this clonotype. The CDR3 sequence is CAISEGGRMNTEAFF. CDR3 coding DNA: TGTGCCATCAGTGAGGGGGGACGGATGAACACTGAAGCTTTCTTT. The chain joins TRBV10-3 to TRBJ1-1, with D possibly TRBD1 on 5 matching bases. The CDR3 is made up of 15 amino acids. Germline CDR1 ENHRY, CDR2 SYGVKD. Trimming removed 2 bases at V and 0 bases at J, with 10 bases between.

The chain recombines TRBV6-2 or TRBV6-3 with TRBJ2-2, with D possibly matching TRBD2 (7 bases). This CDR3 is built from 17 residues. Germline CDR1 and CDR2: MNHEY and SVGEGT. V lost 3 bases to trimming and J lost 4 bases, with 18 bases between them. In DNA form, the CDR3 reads TGTGCCAGCAGTTATCAGGAAGGGGGAGGGTTCACCGGGGAGCTGTTTTTT. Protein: CASSYQEGGGFTGELFF.

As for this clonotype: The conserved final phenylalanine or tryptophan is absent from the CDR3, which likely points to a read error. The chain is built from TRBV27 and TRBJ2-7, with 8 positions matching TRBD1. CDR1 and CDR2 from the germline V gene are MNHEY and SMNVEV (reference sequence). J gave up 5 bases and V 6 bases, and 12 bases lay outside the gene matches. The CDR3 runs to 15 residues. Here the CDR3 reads CASRSWGTGFNEQYL. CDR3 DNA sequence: TGTGCCAGCAGGTCGTGGGGGACAGGTTTTAACGAGCAGTACCTC.

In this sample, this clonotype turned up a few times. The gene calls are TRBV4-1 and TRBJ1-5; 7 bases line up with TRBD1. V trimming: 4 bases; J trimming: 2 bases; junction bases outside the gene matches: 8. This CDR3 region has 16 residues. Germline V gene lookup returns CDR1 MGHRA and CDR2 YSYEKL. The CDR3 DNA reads TGCGCCAGCAGCCCATCGACAGGGTCGGGCAATCAGCCCCAGCATTTT. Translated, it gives CASSPSTGSGNQPQHF.

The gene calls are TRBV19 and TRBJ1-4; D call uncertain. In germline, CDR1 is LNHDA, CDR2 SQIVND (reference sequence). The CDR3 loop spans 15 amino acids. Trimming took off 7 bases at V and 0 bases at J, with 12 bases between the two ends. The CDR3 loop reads CASTRDPATNEKLFF. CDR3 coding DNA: TGTGCCAGTACCAGAGACCCTGCAACTAATGAAAAACTGTTTTTT.

The CDR3 loop reads CSARGGLRRETQYF. The CDR3 DNA reads TGCAGTGCTAGGGGTGGACTAAGGCGAGAGACCCAGTACTTC. The chain links TRBV20-1 to TRBJ2-5, with D perhaps matching TRBD2 (6 bases). V dropped 3 bases and J dropped 4 bases, with 15 bases sitting between them. In germline, CDR1 is DFQATT, CDR2 SNEGSKA (reference sequence). The CDR3 length is 14 residues.

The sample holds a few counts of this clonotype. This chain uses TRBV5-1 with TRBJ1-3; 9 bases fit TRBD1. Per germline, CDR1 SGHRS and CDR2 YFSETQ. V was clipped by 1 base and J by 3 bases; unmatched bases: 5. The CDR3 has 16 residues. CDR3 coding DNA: TGCGCCAGCAGCTTGAAACAGGGGGCTGGTGGAAACACCATATATTTT. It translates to CASSLKQGAGGNTIYF.

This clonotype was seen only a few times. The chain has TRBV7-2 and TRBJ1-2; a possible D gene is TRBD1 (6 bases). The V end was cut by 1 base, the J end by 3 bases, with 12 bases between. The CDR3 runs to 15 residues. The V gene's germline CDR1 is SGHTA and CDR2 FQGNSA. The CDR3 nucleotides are TGTGCCAGCAGCTTAGGGGGGGCGTCGGACTATGGCTACACCTTC. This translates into CASSLGGASDYGYTF. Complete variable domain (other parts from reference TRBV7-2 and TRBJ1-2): GAGVSQSPSNKVTEKGKDVELRCDPISGHTALYWYRQSLGQGLEFLIYFQGNSAPDKSGLPSDRFSAERTGGSVSTLTIQRTQQEDSAVYLCASSLGGASDYGYTFGSGTRLTVV.

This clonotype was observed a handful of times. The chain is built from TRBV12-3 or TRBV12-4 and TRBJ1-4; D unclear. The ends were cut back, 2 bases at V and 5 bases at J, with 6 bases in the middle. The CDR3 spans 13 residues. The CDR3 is CASSLYRNEKLFF. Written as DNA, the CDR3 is TGTGCCAGCAGTTTATATAGAAATGAAAAACTGTTTTTT.

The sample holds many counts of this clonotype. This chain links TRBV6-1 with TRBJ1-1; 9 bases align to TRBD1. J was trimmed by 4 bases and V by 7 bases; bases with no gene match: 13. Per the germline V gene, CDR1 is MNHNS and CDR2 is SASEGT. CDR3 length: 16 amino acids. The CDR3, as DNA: TGTGCCAGCATACGTCTATCCGGGACAGGGCTCACTGAAGCTTTCTTT. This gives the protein CASIRLSGTGLTEAFF.

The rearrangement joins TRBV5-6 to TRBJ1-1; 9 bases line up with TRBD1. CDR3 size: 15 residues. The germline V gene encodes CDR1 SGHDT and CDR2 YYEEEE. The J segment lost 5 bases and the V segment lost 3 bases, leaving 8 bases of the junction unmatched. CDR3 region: CASSSDTGGQTEAFF. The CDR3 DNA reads TGTGCCAGCAGCTCCGATACAGGGGGCCAAACTGAAGCTTTCTTT.

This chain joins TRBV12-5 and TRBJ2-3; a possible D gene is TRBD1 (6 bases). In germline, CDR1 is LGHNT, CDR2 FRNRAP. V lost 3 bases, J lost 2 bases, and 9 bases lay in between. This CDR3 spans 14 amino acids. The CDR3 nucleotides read TGTGCTAGTGGTTTACAGGGACACACAGATACGCAGTATTTT. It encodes CASGLQGHTDTQYF. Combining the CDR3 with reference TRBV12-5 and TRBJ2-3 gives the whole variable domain DARVTQTPRHKVTEMGQEVTMRCQPILGHNTVFWYRQTMMQGLELLAYFRNRAPLDDSGMPKDRFSAEMPDATLATLKIQPSEPRDSAVYFCASGLQGHTDTQYFGPGTRLTVL.

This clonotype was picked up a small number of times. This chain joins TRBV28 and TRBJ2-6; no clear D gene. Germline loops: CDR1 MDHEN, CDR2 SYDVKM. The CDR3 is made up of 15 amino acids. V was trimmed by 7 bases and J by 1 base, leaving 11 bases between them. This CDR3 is CASTVPGSGANVLTF. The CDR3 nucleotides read TGTGCCAGCACCGTCCCCGGATCTGGGGCCAACGTCCTGACTTTC.

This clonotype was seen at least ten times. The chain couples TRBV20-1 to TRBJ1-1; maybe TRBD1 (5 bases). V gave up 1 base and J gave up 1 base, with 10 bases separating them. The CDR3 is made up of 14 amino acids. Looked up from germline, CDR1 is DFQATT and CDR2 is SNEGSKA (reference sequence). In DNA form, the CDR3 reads TGCAGTGCTAGAGTCCGACAGTCGAACACTGAAGCTTTCTTT. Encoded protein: CSARVRQSNTEAFF.

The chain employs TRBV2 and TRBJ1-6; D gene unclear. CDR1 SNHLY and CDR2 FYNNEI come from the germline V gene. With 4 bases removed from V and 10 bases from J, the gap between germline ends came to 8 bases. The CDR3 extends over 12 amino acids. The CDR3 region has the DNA TGTGCCAGCAGTGGGGTAAAATCACCCCTCCACTTT. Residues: CASSGVKSPLHF.

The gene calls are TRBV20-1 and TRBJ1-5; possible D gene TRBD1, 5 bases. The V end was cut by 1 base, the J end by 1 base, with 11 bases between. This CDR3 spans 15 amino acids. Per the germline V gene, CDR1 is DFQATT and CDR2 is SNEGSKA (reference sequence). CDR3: CSARVSGGSNQPQHF. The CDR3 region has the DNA TGCAGTGCTAGAGTGAGCGGGGGGAGCAATCAGCCCCAGCATTTT.

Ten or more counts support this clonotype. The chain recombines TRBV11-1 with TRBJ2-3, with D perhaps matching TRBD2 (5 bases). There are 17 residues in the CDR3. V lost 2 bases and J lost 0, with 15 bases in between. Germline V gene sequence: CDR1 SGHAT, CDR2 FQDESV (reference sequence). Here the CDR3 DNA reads TGTGCCAGCAGCTTAAGATCGAGCGGAACTAGCACAGATACGCAGTATTTT. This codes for CASSLRSSGTSTDTQYF.

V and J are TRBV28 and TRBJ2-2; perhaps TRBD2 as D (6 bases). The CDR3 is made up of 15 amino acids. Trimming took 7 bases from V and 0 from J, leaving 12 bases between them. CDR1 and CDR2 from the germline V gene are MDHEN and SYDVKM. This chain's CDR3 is CASTPGGTNTGELFF. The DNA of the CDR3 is TGTGCCAGCACCCCTGGAGGGACGAACACCGGGGAGCTGTTTTTT. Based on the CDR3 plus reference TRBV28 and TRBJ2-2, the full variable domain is DVKVTQSSRYLVKRTGEKVFLECVQDMDHENMFWYRQDPGLGLRLIYFSYDVKMKEKGDIPEGYSVSREKKERFSLILESASTNQTSMYLCASTPGGTNTGELFFGEGSRLTVL.

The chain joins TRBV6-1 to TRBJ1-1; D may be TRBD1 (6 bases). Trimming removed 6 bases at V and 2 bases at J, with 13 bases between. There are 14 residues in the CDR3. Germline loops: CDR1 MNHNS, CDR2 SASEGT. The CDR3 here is CASSKLDSNTEAFF. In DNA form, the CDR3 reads TGTGCCAGCAGCAAACTGGACAGCAACACTGAAGCTTTCTTT.